The entry below gives a single TCR beta chain sequence along with its context. No antigen is known for it. No qualities accompany the bases; no much larger clone lies one base away. V was cut back by 5 bases and J by 3 bases, leaving a gap of 12 bases between them. From the germline V gene (reference sequence), CDR1 is SGHNT and CDR2 is YYREEE. Taken from cysteine to phenylalanine, the CDR3 has 13 residues. Here the CDR3 DNA is all that survives: 39 bases in frame from base 1. This sample is drawn from a study of cytomegalovirus exposure and HLA in healthy donors (dated by TCRdb to between 2016 and 2019). Turning to the overall study: An earlier analysis of 587 of the donors reported under 300 Gb of sequence data and 95 million to 120 million unique TCR beta sequences obtained from some 170 million T cells. HLA typing included class I and class II loci at four-digit resolution. About five DR-DQ haplotypes were treated as single units for association and clustering because of strong linkage in the cohort. The study was designed to test whether signatures of past pathogen exposure could be identified by cataloging public T cell receptors. In a later genetic analysis, genome-wide SNP genotypes for about 55% of the 666 donors were used, and that subset was treated as a discovery cohort. To study patterns of TCR occurrence, a later analysis re-analyzed previously published TCR beta repertoires from 700 or so donors and added high-resolution HLA genotyping. To decide whether each TCR beta V gene segment behaved as functional or pseudogenic, an earlier analysis of fewer than 750 of the donors relied on high-throughput TCR beta sequencing. Rather than using new phenotypic data, the later analysis identified candidate immune exposures from TCR beta sequences and from how often those sequences occurred across donors. Roughly 300 gigabases of sequencing data and around 80 million unique TCR sequences made up an early release that covered 640 HLA-typed donors. Besides the first cohort of about 730 subjects, a separate validation cohort made up of 120 different subjects was used. All discovery cohort repertoires had been generated on a single sequencing platform. Among some 410 genotyped donors of the cohort, an average of around 220,000 unique TCR beta nucleotide sequences was sequenced per donor, of which about 20% were non-productive. Alongside the repertoire data, information on donor age, sex, ethnicity and CMV serostatus was compiled. Typing coverage differed by locus: A, B, C, DRB1 and DQB1 were typed in about 629-640 donors, DQA1 in 500 to 550, DPA1 in some 570, and DPB1 in around 440. Using immunosequencing, the study profiled T cell repertoires from roughly 650 subjects and related those repertoires to cytomegalovirus serostatus. The study combined high-throughput TCR immunosequencing, statistical association of individual TCRs with disease status, and machine learning to predict cytomegalovirus infection status. Among the roughly 400 genotyped donors, approximately 76% belonged to the genetic ancestry cluster associated with self-reported Caucasian donors.

The library was prepared using the immunoSEQ multiplex PCR assay. The multiplex PCR relied on a mix of 60 forward primers for TCR Vbeta segments and 13 reverse primers for TCR Jbeta segments. A multiplex PCR assay on genomic DNA amplified the CDR3 region of rearranged TCR beta genes. On the Illumina HiSeq System, the amplified TCR beta libraries were sequenced as 87-base-pair reads. The authors' pipeline ran thus. A later analysis tallied some 79 million unique TCR beta chains across the 650 to 750 repertoires, and around 10 million of those chains were shared by two or more donors. Raw reads were error-corrected and collapsed into unique sequences with a nearest-neighbor algorithm that merged closely related sequences to remove PCR and sequencing errors. CDR3 sequences were aligned to IMGT reference sequences to assign V, D and J gene segments. For a sequence to be retained, at least a six-nucleotide match to both a V gene segment and a J gene segment was required. A rearrangement counted as productive if the CDR3 had no stop codons and remained in frame with V and J, and every other rearrangement counted as non-productive. Following IMGT convention, CDR3 was defined as the stretch from the second conserved V-encoded cysteine to the conserved J-encoded phenylalanine. The earlier analysis of some 600 of the donors excluded sequences that lacked an unambiguous match to a single V gene segment. An earlier analysis of 500 to 700 of the donors classified V segments as functional when productive rearrangements were above 56.7% and as segregating when the standard deviation between donors was above 5%. A statistical classification framework was built for diagnosing cytomegalovirus status from the catalog of TCR beta chain sequences. A later analysis assigned V and J genes by comparing TCR nucleotide sequences with IMGT/GENE-DB human TR gene sequences. In a later analysis, CDR3 sequences and most-parsimonious VDJ recombination scenarios were assigned using the TCRdist pipeline. In a later analysis, each TCR beta chain was defined by its CDR3 amino acid sequence together with its V-gene family, and reads lacking a unique V-gene family were excluded. To address suspected cross-contamination and a sequencing artifact, a later analysis removed around 600 highly shared, low-generation-probability nucleotide sequences. For each public chain, a later analysis derived a clonal expansion index from normalized ranks of inferred template counts within each repertoire. In a later analysis, generation probabilities were computed using a VDJ recombination model fitted to out-of-frame rearrangements, and the results were checked against IGoR. A later analysis scored TCR-TCR, TCR-HLA and TCR-CMV co-occurrence with hypergeometric tests, applying a repertoire-size bias correction to TCR pairs. In a later analysis, false discovery rates were estimated by permuting HLA or CMV assignments 20 times. A later analysis grouped co-occurring TCRs with DBSCAN, adding TCRdist sequence similarity when clustering within HLA-allele-positive subsets. Repertoires with fewer than 30,000 or more than 120,000 public chains were left out of co-occurrence clustering, as were a few repertoires with anomalous nucleotide sharing. TCRdb provides this immuneACCESS table in a form limited to in-frame rearrangements. Some clones are lacking; in checked studies, under half of them reflect an unresolved V gene, and why the rest are absent is not known. D and trimming come from the DNA, and the V and J calls and clone size come from that table. The sample includes tens of thousands of clones, with 70% to 75% observed a single time. The top ten clones comprise roughly 20% of the sample.

Summary of the overall study and its limitations: This cohort had only TCR beta chains sequenced, and the lack of alpha or paired-chain data limited which features could be detected. According to a later analysis, parvovirus B19, influenza, CMV and Epstein-Barr virus appeared linked to several top co-occurrence clusters. In an earlier analysis of over 550 of the donors, most TCR beta V segments were observed in productive rearrangements about 87% or about 30% of the time, broadly matching IMGT annotations. In a later analysis, HLA-associated TCR beta chains showed more clonal expansion and lower generation probabilities than non-associated chains that were equally common. A further reported finding was that TCR beta sequences accurately predicted the HLA-A and HLA-B alleles for most subjects in the first cohort. In vitro tests confirmed that a few of the cytomegalovirus-associated TCR beta chains recognize cytomegalovirus antigens. In a later analysis, some 17,000 TCR beta sequences were associated with specific HLA alleles at a false discovery rate of 0.05. In the study, roughly 160 TCR beta chains were listed as associated with cytomegalovirus. In both the original and validation cohorts, the classifier was reported to diagnose cytomegalovirus status with high specificity and sensitivity. A later genetic analysis associated a missense DCLRE1C variant with V-gene and J-gene trimming of TCR beta chains, and an independent cohort replicated the association. Across donors, most TCR sequences were observed very rarely, whereas some public TCRs were present in many individuals. A later analysis found that TCR association rates varied across HLA loci, with DRB1 alleles showing the most associated TCRs and HLA-C alleles the fewest. Sequencing depth was assumed to be roughly uniform across donors in the presence/absence analyses, though that assumption may not hold. Assigning TCR associations to individual alleles was difficult when HLA alleles, especially DR and DQ, strongly co-occurred. In a later analysis, most CMV-associated TCR beta chains were found to appear HLA-restricted, with HLA associations seemingly driven largely by CMV exposure. Because the 87-base-pair reads could not distinguish some IMGT-functional V segments, including TRBV6-2 and TRBV6-3, those segments were excluded. According to a later genetic analysis, donors in an Asian-associated ancestry cluster had fewer N-insertions in productive TCRs than the roughly 700-donor mean. It was suggested by the authors that the approach could potentially be generalized to other disease states and immunological phenotypes. For the cohort, immune exposure information was limited to CMV serostatus. A cluster of highly shared sequence variants was judged likely to represent a technical artifact of the sequencing pipeline. Because some donors lacked HLA typing at each locus, the association tests relied only on the typed subset. Because counts were too low, about 15 rarely observed V segments, including chromosome 9 orphons, were left out of the earlier analysis of over 550 of the donors. Correlated functional status among segregating V segments might reflect linkage disequilibrium, but an unknown experimental factor could not be ruled out.

The cohort consisted of 670 or so healthy bone marrow donors. At the time of sampling, every cohort member was nominally healthy, though immune exposures that went unrecorded were likely present. The donor tested CMV seropositive and was one of the 289 seropositive cohort members. Each donor provided a peripheral blood sample, and peripheral blood mononuclear cells were used for TCR beta sequencing. Genomic DNA was extracted from the blood cell samples with the Qiagen DNeasy Blood Extraction Kit. Input material: PBMCs. The source of this sequence is a woman aged 25 to 39 in good health and CMV-seropositive. The chain uses TRBV5-4 and TRBJ2-7; TRBD2 is a possible D gene, resting on 7 matching bases. The CDR3 loop reads CASSKGGDYEQYF. The sequenced DNA is TGTGCCAGCAGTAAAGGGGGGGACTACGAGCAGTACTTC.